The text below deals with one T cell receptor beta chain. Assay used: immunoSEQ multiplex PCR; TCRdb lists only in-frame clones, some missing. The repertoire has some 38,000 clones, nearly 90% of them found once; the top ten carry over 0.45%. The sample belongs to a study of T cell changes during pregnancy in multiple sclerosis. CDR3 length: 15 residues. J gave up 6 bases and V 4 bases, and 10 bases lay outside the gene matches. CDR1 is SGHRS, CDR2 YFSETQ, per germline. The specimen comprised CD4+ T cells from peripheral blood mononuclear cells, sampled in the second trimester of pregnancy. The receptor was isolated from a female donor with multiple sclerosis, enrolled in a pregnancy study. The chain carries TRBV5-1 and TRBJ2-5; 9 nucleotides align to TRBD2. CDR3 region: CASSLLSGSTKTQYF. The CDR3 DNA reads as TGCGCCAGCAGCCTCCTTAGCGGGAGCACGAAGACCCAGTACTTC.